The subject of this entry is one T cell receptor (beta chain). These data belong to a study of tumor and adjacent non-tumor tissue in lung cancer. CDR1 is SEHNR, CDR2 FQNEAQ, per germline (reference sequence). This CDR3 comprises 14 residues. Losses at the gene ends were 10 bases for V and 1 base for J; bases not matched to a gene: 5. RNA was extracted from bulk tissue without any cell sorting. The normal lung tissue was taken more than 3 cm from the tumor edge. TCRbeta libraries were built with three rounds of nested PCR, modified from ARM-PCR. A single record per CDR3 protein comes from TCRdb applying MiXCR to the multiplex PCR reads. The sample shows about 67,000 distinct CDR3 sequences, around 80% of them seen only once.

The source material was distant non-tumor lung tissue. The sequence was obtained from a man between 60 and 70 years old with non-small cell lung cancer. The rearrangement joins TRBV7-9 to TRBJ2-2; 8 nucleotides agree with TRBD2. In DNA, the CDR3 is TGTGCCATCATAGCGGGGCGGAACACCGGGGAGCTGTTTTTT. Protein: CAIIAGRNTGELFF.